What follows describes a single T cell receptor beta chain. Its target is unknown. This entry comes from a study of shared clonotypes between healthy human individuals. Study-level information: Each donor's CD8 memory used one plate, CD8 naive two, each CD4 subset three. The study's findings and limits: The diversity represented, both genetic and in exposure history, was limited by few donors.

Using 200 ng DNA, 30,000 to 35,000 T cell genomes, the sorted-subset replicate PCRs were run. This table comes from immunoSEQ multiplex PCR, and its TCRdb copy is limited to in-frame clones, with some not included. The sample holds about 1.5 million clones, roughly 97% seen once. This CDR3 is 15 amino acids long. Trimming cost V 6 bases and J 9 bases, with 21 bases left between them. Germline CDR1 and CDR2: LNHDA and SQIVND (reference sequence). The chain employs TRBV19 and TRBJ2-1; perhaps TRBD2 as D (5 bases). Sequencing was performed on naive CD4+ T cells sorted from blood. Subset denoted: CD45RA+ positively selected. This clonotype was obtained from a man younger than 45 in good health. The CDR3 spells CASRKTGIPNVEQFF. In nucleotides, the CDR3 is TGTGCCAGTAGGAAAACCGGGATCCCGAACGTTGAGCAGTTCTTC.